Below, 20 T cell receptor beta chains from the same sample are listed, as sequenced in a study of T cell responses to AZD1222 COVID-19 vaccine. The assay was immunoSEQ multiplex PCR, and TCRdb's table has in-frame clones only and misses some. The sample lists 100,000 to 150,000 clones, around 90% occurring once. The starting material was peripheral blood, obtained on day 0 of AZD1222 vaccination. The source is an adult in good health.

Regarding this clone: The same CDR3 also results from other DNA sequences found in this sample. The chain employs TRBV11-2 and TRBJ1-1; D not certain. V lost 3 bases and J 4 bases, leaving 6 bases between the germline ends. Germline-derived CDR1 and CDR2 are SGHAT and FQNNGV. The CDR3 runs to 12 residues. CDR3 DNA sequence: TGTGCCAGCAGCTTTGGTGGCACTGAAGCTTTCTTT. Its protein is CASSFGGTEAFF.

The chain carries TRBV2 and TRBJ2-3, with D hard to call. The CDR3 is 14 residues long. CDR1 is SNHLY and CDR2 is FYNNEI in the germline V gene. The V and J ends lost 3 bases and 8 bases respectively, with 15 bases between them. CDR3: CASSESQRFGTQYF. CDR3 nucleotide sequence: TGTGCCAGCAGTGAGTCCCAGAGATTTGGTACGCAGTATTTT.

J is TRBJ2-2 and V is TRBV9; 7 bases match TRBD2. With V trimmed by 0 bases and J by 5 bases, 4 bases remained unmatched. Germline V gives CDR1 SGDLS, CDR2 YYNGEE. The length of the CDR3 is 15 residues. The DNA for the CDR3 is TGTGCCAGCAGCGTAGGGGGGAGGGAAACCGGGGAGCTGTTTTTT. This gives the protein CASSVGGRETGELFF.

There are a few counts of this clone. CDR3 DNA sequence: TGTGCCACCAGCAAACAGGGGGCGCGGGACACCGGGGAGCTGTTTTTT. Its translation is CATSKQGARDTGELFF. The V call is TRBV27, the J call TRBJ2-2; 9 bases match TRBD1. The CDR3 spans 16 residues. V shed 10 bases and J 3 bases; nucleotides not matched to a gene: 12. The germline CDR1 and CDR2 sequences are MNHEY and SMNVEV (reference sequence).

The CDR3, as DNA: TGTGCCAGCAGCGGGCGGGGGAGTGAAAAACTGTTTTTT. Residues: CASSGRGSEKLFF. The chain is built from TRBV9 and TRBJ1-4, with D perhaps TRBD1 (5 bases). Trimming took off 3 bases at V and 7 bases at J, with 10 bases between the two ends. CDR1 and CDR2 (germline): SGDLS, YYNGEE. The CDR3 has 13 residues. The variable domain in full, completed from reference TRBV9 and TRBJ1-4, reads DSGVTQTPKHLITATGQRVTLRCSPRSGDLSVYWYQQSLDQGLQFLIQYYNGEERAKGNILERFSAQQFPDLHSELNLSSLELGDSALYFCASSGRGSEKLFFGSGTQLSVL.

This clone has only a few counts. The V and J genes are TRBV18 and TRBJ1-1; tentatively, D is TRBD1 (6 bases). CDR1 is KGHSH, CDR2 LQKENI, per germline. V shed 2 bases and J shed 6 bases, with 13 bases lying between them. The CDR3 runs 14 residues. The CDR3 DNA follows: TGTGCCAGCTCACCATCGGGGGCGAGCCCTGAAGCTTTCTTT. Protein sequence: CASSPSGASPEAFF. The variable domain in full, completed from reference TRBV18 and TRBJ1-1, reads NAGVMQNPRHLVRRRGQEARLRCSPMKGHSHVYWYRQLPEEGLKFMVYLQKENIIDESGMPKERFSAEFPKEGPSILRIQQVVRGDSAAYFCASSPSGASPEAFFGQGTRLTVV.

V usage is TRBV27 and J usage is TRBJ1-2; D is unresolved. Trimming took off 3 bases at V and 6 bases at J, with 17 bases between the two ends. CDR3 length equals 15 residues. Germline CDR1 reads MNHEY; CDR2 reads SMNVEV (reference sequence). The CDR3: CASSFGRADGNGYTF. The CDR3 DNA reads as TGTGCCAGCAGTTTCGGCCGGGCAGATGGGAATGGCTACACCTTC.

A remark on this clone: Other nucleotide sequences from this sample produce the same CDR3. This chain links TRBV28 with TRBJ1-2, with unresolved D. CDR1 and CDR2 from the germline V gene are MDHEN and SYDVKM. This CDR3 contains 12 residues. Trimming took 6 bases from V and 4 from J, leaving 9 bases between them. The DNA for the CDR3 is TGTGCCAGCAGAGGCGATTCCTATGGCTACACCTTC. This translates into CASRGDSYGYTF.

The chain uses TRBV28 and TRBJ1-2; perhaps TRBD1 as D (6 bases). V was shortened by 1 base and J by 8 bases, with 14 bases between the two germline ends. CDR3 size: 14 residues. The germline V gene encodes CDR1 MDHEN and CDR2 SYDVKM. The CDR3 sequence is CASSLLRQAGGYTF. The CDR3 bases are TGTGCCAGCAGTTTATTAAGACAGGCGGGAGGCTACACCTTC.

The chain has TRBV18 and TRBJ1-1; D gene unclear. This CDR3 region has 11 residues. The germline V gene encodes CDR1 KGHSH and CDR2 LQKENI. The V and J ends lost 5 bases and 2 bases respectively, with 3 bases between them. CDR3 sequence: CASSTNTEAFF. In DNA form, the CDR3 reads TGTGCCAGCTCAACCAACACTGAAGCTTTCTTT.

The count of this clone is one. The sample has other DNA sequences that encode this CDR3 too. The chain employs TRBV7-2 and TRBJ1-5; the D is unclear. V was pared by 3 bases and J by 4 bases, with 7 bases between. CDR1 is SGHTA, CDR2 FQGNSA, per germline. This CDR3 region has 13 residues. The DNA for the CDR3 is TGTGCCAGCAGCTTGAGGGTTAATCAGCCCCAGCATTTT. Its translation is CASSLRVNQPQHF. Full variable domain (remainder filled in from reference TRBV7-2 and TRBJ1-5): GAGVSQSPSNKVTEKGKDVELRCDPISGHTALYWYRQSLGQGLEFLIYFQGNSAPDKSGLPSDRFSAERTGGSVSTLTIQRTQQEDSAVYLCASSLRVNQPQHFGDGTRLSIL.

This clone came up once. J is TRBJ2-1 and V is TRBV4-2, with 10 positions matching TRBD2. CDR3 length: 16 residues. The germline gives CDR1 LGHNA, CDR2 YNFKEQ. The trim removed 0 bases at V and 8 bases at J, leaving 7 bases unmatched. The CDR3 nucleotides read TGTGCCAGCAGCCAAGAAGAACTAGCGGGGTACTATGAGCAGTTCTTC. Protein product: CASSQEELAGYYEQFF.

This chain links TRBV5-1 with TRBJ2-3; D is uncertain. V was pared by 0 bases and J by 0 bases, with 2 bases between. The CDR3 has 13 amino acids. The germline CDR1 and CDR2 sequences are SGHRS and YFSETQ. The DNA of the CDR3 is TGCGCCAGCAGCTTGGGTAGCACAGATACGCAGTATTTT. It specifies CASSLGSTDTQYF.

The CDR3 DNA sequence: TGCGCCAGCAGCAACACAGAGGACACCGGGGAGCTGTTTTTT. It yields the protein CASSNTEDTGELFF. The chain carries TRBV5-1 and TRBJ2-2; D gene unclear. Germline loops: CDR1 SGHRS, CDR2 YFSETQ. The V end was cut by 4 bases, the J end by 3 bases, with 10 bases between. The CDR3 contains 14 residues.

V and J are TRBV27 and TRBJ1-5; 9 bases align to TRBD1. The CDR3 sequence is 14 residues long. The J segment lost 6 bases and the V segment lost 6 bases, leaving 6 bases of the junction unmatched. CDR1 and CDR2 from the germline V gene are MNHEY and SMNVEV (reference sequence). CDR3 nucleotides: TGTGCCAGCAGGGACAGGGGTGGGGGTCAGCCCCAGCATTTT. This sequence encodes CASRDRGGGQPQHF.

The genes are TRBV5-1 and TRBJ1-1; no reliable D call. V lost 0 bases to trimming and J lost 0 bases, with 9 bases between them. Germline CDR1 reads SGHRS; CDR2 reads YFSETQ. This CDR3 region has 15 residues. The CDR3 here is CASSLVGIMNTEAFF. DNA for the CDR3: TGCGCCAGCAGCTTGGTAGGGATAATGAACACTGAAGCTTTCTTT.

The V gene is TRBV7-9, the J gene TRBJ1-2; tentative D call: TRBD1 (5 bases). The CDR3 is 15 residues long. V was shortened by 6 bases and J by 4 bases, with 18 bases between the two germline ends. The germline gives CDR1 SEHNR, CDR2 FQNEAQ (reference sequence). CDR3 DNA sequence: TGTGCCAGCAGTGATGACAGCCGCGCTTTCTATGGCTACACCTTC. Protein product: CASSDDSRAFYGYTF.

J is TRBJ2-3 and V is TRBV7-6; 9 positions match TRBD1. V was pared by 3 bases and J by 0 bases, with 4 bases of the junction left unmatched. Germline lookup yields CDR1 SGHVS and CDR2 FNYEAQ. This CDR3 is 16 amino acids long. The CDR3 spells CASSLTGGASTDTQYF. The CDR3, as DNA: TGTGCCAGCAGCTTGACAGGGGGAGCTAGCACAGATACGCAGTATTTT.

V and J are TRBV2 and TRBJ2-5; D not certain. This CDR3 contains 11 residues. Germline CDR1 and CDR2: SNHLY and FYNNEI. V was pared by 5 bases and J by 2 bases, with 3 bases between. The CDR3 protein is CASSSQETQYF. The DNA for the CDR3 is TGTGCCAGCAGTTCACAAGAGACCCAGTACTTC.

This chain joins TRBV13 and TRBJ1-3; the match to TRBD1 covers 8 bases. The germline gives CDR1 PRHDT, CDR2 FYEKMQ (reference sequence). Losses at the gene ends were 3 bases for V and 0 bases for J; bases not matched to a gene: 4. The CDR3 has 16 residues. The CDR3 DNA is TGTGCCAGCAGCTTTCGACAGGGGCGCTCTGGAAACACCATATATTTT. It encodes CASSFRQGRSGNTIYF. The full variable domain, rest sourced from reference TRBV13 and TRBJ1-3, is AAGVIQSPRHLIKEKRETATLKCYPIPRHDTVYWYQQGPGQDPQFLISFYEKMQSDKGSIPDRFSAQQFSDYHSELNMSSLELGDSALYFCASSFRQGRSGNTIYFGEGSWLTVV.